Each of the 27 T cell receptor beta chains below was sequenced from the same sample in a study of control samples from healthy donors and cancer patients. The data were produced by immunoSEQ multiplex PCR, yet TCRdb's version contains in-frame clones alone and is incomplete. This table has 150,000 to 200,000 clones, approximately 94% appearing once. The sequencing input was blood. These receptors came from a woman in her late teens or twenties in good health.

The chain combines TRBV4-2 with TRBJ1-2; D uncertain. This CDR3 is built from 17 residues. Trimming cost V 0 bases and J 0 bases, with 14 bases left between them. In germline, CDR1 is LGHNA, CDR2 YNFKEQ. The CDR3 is CASSQDKTPDTNYGYTF. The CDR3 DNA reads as TGTGCCAGCAGCCAAGATAAAACACCCGACACTAACTATGGCTACACCTTC.

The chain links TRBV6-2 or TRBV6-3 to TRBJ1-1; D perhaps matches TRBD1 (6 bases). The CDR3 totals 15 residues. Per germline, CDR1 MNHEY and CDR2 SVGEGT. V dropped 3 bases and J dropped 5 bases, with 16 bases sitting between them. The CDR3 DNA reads TGTGCCAGCAGTTATGGGGGGGGCGCGGAAACTGAAGCTTTCTTT. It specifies CASSYGGGAETEAFF.

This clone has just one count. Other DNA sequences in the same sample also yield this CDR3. CDR3 sequence reads: CASSPGNNSPLHF. CDR3 nucleotides: TGTGCCAGCTCACCGGGGAATAATTCACCCCTCCACTTT. This chain connects TRBV18 to TRBJ1-6, with unresolved D. Trimming removed 3 bases at V and 5 bases at J, with 5 bases between. Germline assignment: CDR1 KGHSH and CDR2 LQKENI. The CDR3 consists of 13 residues.

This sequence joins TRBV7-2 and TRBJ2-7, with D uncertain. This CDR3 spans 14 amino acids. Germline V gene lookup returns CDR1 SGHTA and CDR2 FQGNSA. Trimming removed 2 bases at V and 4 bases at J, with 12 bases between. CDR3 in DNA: TGTGCCAGCAGCTTATCGCTCAGTCCGTACGAGCAGTACTTC. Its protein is CASSLSLSPYEQYF.

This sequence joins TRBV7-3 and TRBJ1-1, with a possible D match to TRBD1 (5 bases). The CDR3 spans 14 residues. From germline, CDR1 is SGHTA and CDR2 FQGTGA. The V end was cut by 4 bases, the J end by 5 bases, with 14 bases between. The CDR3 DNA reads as TGTGCCAGCAGCTCCCAGGGCTGGGGGACTGAAGCTTTCTTT. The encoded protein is CASSSQGWGTEAFF.

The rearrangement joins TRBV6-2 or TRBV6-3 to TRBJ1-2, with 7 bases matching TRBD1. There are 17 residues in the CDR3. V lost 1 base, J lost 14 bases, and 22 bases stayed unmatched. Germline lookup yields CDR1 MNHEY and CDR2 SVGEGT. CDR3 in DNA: TGTGCCAGCAGTTACTTTGGTTCCTCGACAGGGAGAAGAGTATCGACCTTC. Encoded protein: CASSYFGSSTGRRVSTF.

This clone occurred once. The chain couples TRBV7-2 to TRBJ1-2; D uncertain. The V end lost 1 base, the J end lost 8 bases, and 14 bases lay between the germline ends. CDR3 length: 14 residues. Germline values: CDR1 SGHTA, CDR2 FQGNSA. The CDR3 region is CASSLGYATSGYTF. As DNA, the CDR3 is TGTGCCAGCAGCTTAGGTTACGCTACTAGCGGCTACACCTTC.

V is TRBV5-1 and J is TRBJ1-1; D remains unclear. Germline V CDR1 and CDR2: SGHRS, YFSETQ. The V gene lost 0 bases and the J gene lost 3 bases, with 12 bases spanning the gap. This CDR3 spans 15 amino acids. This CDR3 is CASSLVVSPDTEAFF. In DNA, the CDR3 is TGCGCCAGCAGCTTGGTTGTCTCCCCAGACACTGAAGCTTTCTTT.

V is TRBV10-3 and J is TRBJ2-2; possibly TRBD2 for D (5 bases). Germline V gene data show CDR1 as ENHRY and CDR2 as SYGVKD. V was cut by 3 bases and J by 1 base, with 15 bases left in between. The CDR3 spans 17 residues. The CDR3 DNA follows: TGTGCCATCAGTGAAGTGCGAGGGTTGGGGAACACCGGGGAGCTGTTTTTT. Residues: CAISEVRGLGNTGELFF.

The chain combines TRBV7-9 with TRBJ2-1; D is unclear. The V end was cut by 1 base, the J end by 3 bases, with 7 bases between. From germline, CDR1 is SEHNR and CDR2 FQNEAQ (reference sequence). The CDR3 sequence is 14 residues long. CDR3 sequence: CASSLDSGYNEQFF. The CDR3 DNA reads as TGTGCCAGCAGCTTAGACTCCGGCTACAATGAGCAGTTCTTC.

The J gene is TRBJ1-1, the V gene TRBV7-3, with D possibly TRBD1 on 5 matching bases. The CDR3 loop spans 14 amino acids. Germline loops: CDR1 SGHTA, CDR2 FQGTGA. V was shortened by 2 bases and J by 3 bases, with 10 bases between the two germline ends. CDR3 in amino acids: CASSLDGGDTEAFF. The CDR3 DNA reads TGTGCCAGCAGCTTAGACGGGGGTGACACTGAAGCTTTCTTT.

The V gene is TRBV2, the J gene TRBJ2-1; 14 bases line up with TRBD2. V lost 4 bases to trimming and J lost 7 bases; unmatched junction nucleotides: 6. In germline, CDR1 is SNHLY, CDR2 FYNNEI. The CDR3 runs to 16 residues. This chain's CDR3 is CASSAEGLAGENEQFF. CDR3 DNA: TGTGCCAGCAGTGCCGAGGGACTAGCGGGAGAAAATGAGCAGTTCTTC.

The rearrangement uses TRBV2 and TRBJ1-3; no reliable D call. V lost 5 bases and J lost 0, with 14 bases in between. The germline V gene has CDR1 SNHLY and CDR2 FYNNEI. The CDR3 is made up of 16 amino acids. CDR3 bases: TGTGCCAGCAGTCTGTCATCCCTGAGCTCTGGAAACACCATATATTTT. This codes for CASSLSSLSSGNTIYF.

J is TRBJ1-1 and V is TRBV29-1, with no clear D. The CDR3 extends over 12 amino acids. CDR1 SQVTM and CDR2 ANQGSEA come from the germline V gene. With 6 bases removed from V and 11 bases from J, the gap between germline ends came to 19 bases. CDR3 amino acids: CSVAESGPRAFF. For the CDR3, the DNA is TGCAGCGTCGCGGAGAGTGGGCCCCGGGCTTTCTTT. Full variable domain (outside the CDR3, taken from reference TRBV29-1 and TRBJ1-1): SAVISQKPSRDICQRGTSLTIQCQVDSQVTMMFWYRQQPGQSLTLIATANQGSEATYESGFVIDKFPISRPNLTFSTLTVSNMSPEDSSIYLCSVAESGPRAFFGQGTRLTVV.

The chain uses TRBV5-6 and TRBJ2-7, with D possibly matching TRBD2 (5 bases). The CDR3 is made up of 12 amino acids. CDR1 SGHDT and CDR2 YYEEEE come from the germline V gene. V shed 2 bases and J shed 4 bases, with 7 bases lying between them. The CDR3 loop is CASSLTGYEQYF. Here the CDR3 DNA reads TGTGCCAGCAGCTTAACGGGGTACGAGCAGTACTTC. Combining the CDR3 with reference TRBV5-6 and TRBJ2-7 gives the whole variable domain DAGVTQSPTHLIKTRGQQVTLRCSPKSGHDTVSWYQQALGQGPQFIFQYYEEEERQRGNFPDRFSGHQFPNYSSELNVNALLLGDSALYLCASSLTGYEQYFGPGTRLTVT.

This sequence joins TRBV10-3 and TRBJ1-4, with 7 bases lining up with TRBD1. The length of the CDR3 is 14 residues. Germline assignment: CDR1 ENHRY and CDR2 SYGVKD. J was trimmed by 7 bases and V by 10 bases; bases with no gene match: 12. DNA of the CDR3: TGTGCCAGCAGGGGGAGCGGGGGAGGTGAAAAACTGTTTTTT. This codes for CASRGSGGGEKLFF.

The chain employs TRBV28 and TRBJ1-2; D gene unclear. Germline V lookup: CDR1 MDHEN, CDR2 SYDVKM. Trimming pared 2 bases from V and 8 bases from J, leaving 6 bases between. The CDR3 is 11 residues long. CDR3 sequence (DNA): TGTGCCAGCAGTTTAAGAGAGGGCTACACCTTC. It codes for CASSLREGYTF.

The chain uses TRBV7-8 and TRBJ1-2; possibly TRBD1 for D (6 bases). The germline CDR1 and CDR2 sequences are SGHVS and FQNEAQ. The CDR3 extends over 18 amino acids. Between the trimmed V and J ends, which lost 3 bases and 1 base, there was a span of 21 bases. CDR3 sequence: CASSLPVQGRGLNYGYTF. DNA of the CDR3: TGTGCCAGCAGCTTGCCCGTTCAGGGGCGAGGGCTTAACTATGGCTACACCTTC.

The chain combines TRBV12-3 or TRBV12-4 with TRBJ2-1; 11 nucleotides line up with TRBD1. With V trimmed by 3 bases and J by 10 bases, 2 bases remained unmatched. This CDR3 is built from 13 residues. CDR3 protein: CASSLDRGLEQFF. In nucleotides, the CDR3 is TGTGCCAGCAGTTTGGACAGGGGGCTAGAGCAGTTCTTC.

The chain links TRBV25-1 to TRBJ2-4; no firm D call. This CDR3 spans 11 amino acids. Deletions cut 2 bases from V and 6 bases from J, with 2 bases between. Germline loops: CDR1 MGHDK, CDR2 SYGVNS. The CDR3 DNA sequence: TGTGCCAGCAGTGAAGGAAACATTCAGTACTTC. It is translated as CASSEGNIQYF.

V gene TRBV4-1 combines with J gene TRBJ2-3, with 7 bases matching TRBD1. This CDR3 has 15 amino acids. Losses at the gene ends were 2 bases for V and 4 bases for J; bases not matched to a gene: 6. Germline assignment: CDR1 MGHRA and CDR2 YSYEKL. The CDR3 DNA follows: TGCGCCAGCAGCCAAATTGACAGGGACGCAGATACGCAGTATTTT. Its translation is CASSQIDRDADTQYF.

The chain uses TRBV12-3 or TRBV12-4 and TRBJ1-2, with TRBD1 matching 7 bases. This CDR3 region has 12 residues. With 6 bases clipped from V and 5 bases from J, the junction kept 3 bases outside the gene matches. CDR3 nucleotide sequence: TGTGCCAGCAGCCCGGGACAGTATGGCTACACCTTC. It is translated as CASSPGQYGYTF.

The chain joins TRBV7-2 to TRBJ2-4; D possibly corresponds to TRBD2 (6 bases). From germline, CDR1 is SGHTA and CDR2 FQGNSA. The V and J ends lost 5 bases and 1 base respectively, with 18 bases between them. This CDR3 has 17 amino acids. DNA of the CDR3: TGTGCCAGCAGCCCTACCGGGACTGTTAGCGCCAAAAACATTCAGTACTTC. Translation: CASSPTGTVSAKNIQYF.

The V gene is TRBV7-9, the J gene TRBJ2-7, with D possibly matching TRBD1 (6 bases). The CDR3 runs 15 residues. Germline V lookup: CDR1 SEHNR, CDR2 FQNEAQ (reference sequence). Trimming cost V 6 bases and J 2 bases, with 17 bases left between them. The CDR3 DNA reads TGTGCCAGCAGAACACTCCGGGACAAACCCTACGAGCAGTACTTC. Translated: CASRTLRDKPYEQYF.

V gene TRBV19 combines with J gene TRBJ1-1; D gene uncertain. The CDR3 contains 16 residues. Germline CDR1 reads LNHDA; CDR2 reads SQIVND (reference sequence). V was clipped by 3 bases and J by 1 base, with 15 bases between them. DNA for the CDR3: TGTGCCAGTAGTATTGGTAGGGAGGTGGGGAACACTGAAGCTTTCTTT. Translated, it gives CASSIGREVGNTEAFF.

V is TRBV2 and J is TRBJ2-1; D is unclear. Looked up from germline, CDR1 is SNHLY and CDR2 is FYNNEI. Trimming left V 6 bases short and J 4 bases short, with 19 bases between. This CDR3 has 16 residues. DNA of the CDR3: TGTGCCAGCAGGGACCCTTACTCGGCGGAATACAATGAGCAGTTCTTC. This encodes CASRDPYSAEYNEQFF.

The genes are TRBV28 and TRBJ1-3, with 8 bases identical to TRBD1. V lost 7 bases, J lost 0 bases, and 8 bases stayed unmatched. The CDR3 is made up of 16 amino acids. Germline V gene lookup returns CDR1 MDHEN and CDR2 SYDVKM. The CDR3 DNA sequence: TGTGCCAGCAAAAATCCCCAGGGGGCCTCTGGAAACACCATATATTTT. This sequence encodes CASKNPQGASGNTIYF.